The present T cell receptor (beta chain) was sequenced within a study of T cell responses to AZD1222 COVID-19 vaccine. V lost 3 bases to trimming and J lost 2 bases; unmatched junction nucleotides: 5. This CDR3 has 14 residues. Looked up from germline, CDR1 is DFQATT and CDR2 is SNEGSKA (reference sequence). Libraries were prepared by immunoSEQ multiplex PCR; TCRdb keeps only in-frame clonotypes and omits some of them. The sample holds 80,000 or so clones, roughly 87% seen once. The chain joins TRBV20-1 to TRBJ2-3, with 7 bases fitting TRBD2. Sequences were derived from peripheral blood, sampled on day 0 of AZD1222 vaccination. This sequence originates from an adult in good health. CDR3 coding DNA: TGCAGTGCTAGTGCTCGGGAGGTCACAGATACGCAGTATTTT. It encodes CSASAREVTDTQYF.